Presented here are 28 T cell receptor beta chains from one specimen sequenced in a study of T-cell reconstitution after alpha-beta-depleted transplantation in children. As it was prepared, the TCRbeta library received unique molecular identifiers. TCRdb re-called the PCR reads through MiXCR, storing one row per CDR3 protein. This table has about 870,000 distinct CDR3 sequences, around 15% appearing once. The sequencing used PBMCs, mostly from graft donor cells, collected 360 days after TCRalphabeta/CD19-depleted stem cell transplant. Receptor source: a male patient younger than 18 who had a stem cell transplant for acute lymphoblastic leukemia, so the T cells may come from the graft donor.

In its sample, this clonotype was seen many times. The V and J genes are TRBV4-1 and TRBJ2-5; D unclear. V lost 1 base to trimming and J lost 5 bases, with 8 bases between them. This CDR3 spans 13 amino acids. Germline V lookup: CDR1 MGHRA, CDR2 YSYEKL. CDR3 DNA: TGCGCCAGCAGCCAAGCAGGATGGGAGACCCAGTACTTC. Translating gives CASSQAGWETQYF.

The V and J genes are TRBV19 and TRBJ1-1; a weak D match, TRBD1 (6 bases). Trimming stripped 2 bases from V and 3 bases from J, with 7 bases between. CDR1 and CDR2 (germline): LNHDA, SQIVND (reference sequence). The CDR3 contains 13 residues. CDR3 residues: CASSITGHTEAFF. For the CDR3, the DNA is TGTGCCAGTAGTATAACAGGGCACACTGAAGCTTTCTTT.

This clonotype showed up many times. This chain joins TRBV11-1 and TRBJ2-7; maybe TRBD2 (5 bases). Per the germline V gene, CDR1 is SGHAT and CDR2 is FQDESV (reference sequence). V lost 2 bases, J lost 3 bases, and 11 bases lay in between. The CDR3 length is 14 residues. This chain's CDR3 is CASSLNRDGYEQYF. The CDR3 bases are TGTGCCAGCAGCTTAAATCGGGATGGCTACGAGCAGTACTTC.

The gene calls are TRBV3-1 and TRBJ1-5; the D is unclear. The CDR3 covers 15 residues. Germline V CDR1 and CDR2: LGHDT, YNNKEL (reference sequence). V was shortened by 4 bases and J by 1 base, with 11 bases between the two germline ends. The CDR3 DNA is TGTGCCAGCAGCCCCGCAACCCGGAGCAATCAGCCCCAGCATTTT. Translation gives CASSPATRSNQPQHF.

In its sample, this clonotype was seen many times. CDR3 residues: CASSLESGSYEQYF. In DNA, the CDR3 is TGCGCCAGCAGCTTGGAAAGCGGGAGCTACGAGCAGTACTTC. The J gene is TRBJ2-7, the V gene TRBV5-1, with TRBD2 matching over 8 bases. The V gene end was trimmed by 0 bases and the J gene end by 3 bases; junction bases not matched to a gene: 2. The CDR3 has 14 amino acids. CDR1 is SGHRS, CDR2 YFSETQ, per germline.

There are many counts of this clonotype. The gene calls are TRBV7-6 and TRBJ1-4; 8 bases are a match to TRBD1. From germline, CDR1 is SGHVS and CDR2 FNYEAQ. This CDR3 spans 16 amino acids. The J segment lost 5 bases and the V segment lost 2 bases, leaving 7 bases of the junction unmatched. CDR3 amino acids: CASSLTLQGANEKLFF. In DNA, the CDR3 is TGTGCCAGCAGCTTAACGCTCCAGGGGGCCAATGAAAAACTGTTTTTT.

This clonotype has a count of ten or more. The genes are TRBV10-3 and TRBJ2-7, with TRBD2 matching over 10 bases. The CDR3 extends over 15 amino acids. The germline CDR1 and CDR2 sequences are ENHRY and SYGVKD. V was pared by 1 base and J by 3 bases, with 3 bases of the junction left unmatched. Here the CDR3 DNA reads TGTGCCATCAGTGAGTGGACTAGCGGAAACTACGAGCAGTACTTC. Protein sequence: CAISEWTSGNYEQYF.

Ten or more counts support this clonotype. V and J are TRBV2 and TRBJ2-3; 9 positions match TRBD2. There are 15 residues in the CDR3. Germline CDR1 is SNHLY and CDR2 is FYNNEI. V lost 6 bases to trimming and J lost 3 bases; unmatched junction nucleotides: 7. CDR3 in amino acids: CASRGAGGPTDTQYF. CDR3 bases: TGTGCCAGCAGGGGAGCGGGAGGACCTACAGATACGCAGTATTTT.

The chain recombines TRBV7-6 with TRBJ2-5; TRBD2 agrees at 11 bases. CDR3 length: 15 residues. Germline assignment: CDR1 SGHVS and CDR2 FNYEAQ. Trimming took 1 base from V and 6 from J; bases not matched to a gene: 4. Here the CDR3 DNA reads TGTGCCAGCAGCTTAGGGGCTAGCGGGAGGCAGACCCAGTACTTC. Its protein product is CASSLGASGRQTQYF. Drawing the rest from reference TRBV7-6 and TRBJ2-5, the complete variable domain is GAGVSQSPRYKVTKRGQDVALRCDPISGHVSLYWYRQALGQGPEFLTYFNYEAQQDKSGLPNDRFSAERPEGSISTLTIQRTEQRDSAMYRCASSLGASGRQTQYFGPGTRLLVL.

This clonotype was seen a handful of times. This chain joins TRBV27 and TRBJ2-3; 7 bases are shared with TRBD2. The CDR3 is 17 amino acids. CDR1 and CDR2 (germline): MNHEY, SMNVEV (reference sequence). V gave up 3 bases and J gave up 2 bases; unmatched junction bases: 11. CDR3: CASSFPGASGDTDTQYF. The CDR3 DNA is TGTGCCAGCAGTTTCCCCGGGGCTAGCGGAGACACAGATACGCAGTATTTT.

This clonotype was found many times. This sequence joins TRBV4-1 and TRBJ1-2; no firm D call. V lost 3 bases and J lost 5, with 19 bases in between. Per the germline V gene, CDR1 is MGHRA and CDR2 is YSYEKL. The CDR3 consists of 16 residues. The DNA for the CDR3 is TGCGCCAGCAGCCATGGGCGTCGACAAGGGCTTTATGGCTACACCTTC. Its protein product is CASSHGRRQGLYGYTF.

The chain uses TRBV9 and TRBJ2-2, with D possibly being TRBD2 (5 bases). V lost 0 bases and J lost 4, with 22 bases in between. There are 19 residues in the CDR3. The germline V gene has CDR1 SGDLS and CDR2 YYNGEE. In nucleotides, the CDR3 is TGTGCCAGCAGCGTAGTCGAGAGGGCCGGGCATGCGAGCACCGGGGAGCTGTTTTTT. Translating gives CASSVVERAGHASTGELFF. The full variable domain, in which reference TRBV9 and TRBJ2-2 provide the parts outside the CDR3, is DSGVTQTPKHLITATGQRVTLRCSPRSGDLSVYWYQQSLDQGLQFLIQYYNGEERAKGNILERFSAQQFPDLHSELNLSSLELGDSALYFCASSVVERAGHASTGELFFGEGSRLTVL.

This clonotype was detected many times. The genes are TRBV27 and TRBJ2-7, with a weak D call TRBD2 (5 bases). The CDR3 contains 12 residues. V shed 2 bases and J shed 6 bases, with 8 bases lying between them. Germline CDR1 is MNHEY and CDR2 is SMNVEV (reference sequence). The chain's CDR3 is CASSLMAGEQYF. CDR3 nucleotides: TGTGCCAGCAGTTTAATGGCGGGCGAGCAGTACTTC.

This clonotype came up many times. The chain links TRBV27 to TRBJ2-7; D gene unclear. Per the germline V gene, CDR1 is MNHEY and CDR2 is SMNVEV (reference sequence). The CDR3 runs to 13 residues. The V end lost 0 bases, the J end lost 0 bases, and 3 bases lay between the germline ends. The CDR3 DNA reads as TGTGCCAGCAGTTTATCCTTCTCCTACGAGCAGTACTTC. Its translation is CASSLSFSYEQYF.

The V gene is TRBV2, the J gene TRBJ2-7; 9 bases fit TRBD2. Germline V gene data show CDR1 as SNHLY and CDR2 as FYNNEI. The CDR3 is 14 residues long. V was pared by 8 bases and J by 5 bases, with 10 bases of the junction left unmatched. Written as DNA, the CDR3 is TGTGCCAGCCGGCGACTAGCGGTGCTTGACGAGCAGTACTTC. This codes for CASRRLAVLDEQYF.

The chain is built from TRBV4-2 and TRBJ2-7, with D perhaps TRBD1 or TRBD2 (5 bases each). CDR3 length: 14 residues. Germline CDR1 LGHNA, CDR2 YNFKEQ. Trimming shortened V by 2 bases and J by 0 bases, and 8 bases separated the two germline ends. CDR3 amino acids: CASSQRDDSYEQYF. The CDR3 nucleotides are TGTGCCAGCAGCCAACGGGACGACTCCTACGAGCAGTACTTC.

This clonotype was seen more than once but under ten times. This sequence joins TRBV10-3 and TRBJ2-6, with 9 bases lining up with TRBD1. J gave up 2 bases and V 8 bases, and 7 bases lay outside the gene matches. Germline V gene sequence: CDR1 ENHRY, CDR2 SYGVKD. This CDR3 is built from 16 residues. This chain's CDR3 is CAIDRGGQTGANVLTF. The DNA of the CDR3 is TGTGCCATCGACAGGGGGGGGCAAACTGGGGCCAACGTCCTGACTTTC.

This clonotype has a handful of counts. The rearrangement uses TRBV27 and TRBJ2-7; TRBD1 matches at 9 bases. Trimming removed 3 bases from V and 3 bases from J; junction bases left unmatched: 6. CDR3 length: 15 amino acids. Germline V lookup: CDR1 MNHEY, CDR2 SMNVEV (reference sequence). The CDR3 region has the DNA TGTGCCAGCAGTTTCATCGGGACAGGGAACTACGAGCAGTACTTC. This gives the protein CASSFIGTGNYEQYF.

This clonotype was detected many times. The rearrangement links TRBV12-3 or TRBV12-4 to TRBJ2-5; 7 positions match TRBD1. Germline trimming cut 4 bases from V and 0 bases from J; bases unmatched to any gene: 8. The CDR3 has 16 residues. CDR3 amino acids: CASSSALDRYQETQYF. DNA of the CDR3: TGTGCCAGCAGTTCAGCTCTGGACAGGTACCAAGAGACCCAGTACTTC.

At least ten counts were recorded for this clonotype. The J gene is TRBJ2-1, the V gene TRBV2; weak D call: TRBD2 (5 bases). Trimming removed 11 bases at V and 0 bases at J, with 14 bases between. The CDR3 contains 14 residues. Germline loops: CDR1 SNHLY, CDR2 FYNNEI. The CDR3 spells CALSEGSSYNEQFF. CDR3 bases: TGTGCCCTTTCGGAAGGGAGCTCCTACAATGAGCAGTTCTTC. The whole variable domain, filled in from reference TRBV2 and TRBJ2-1, reads EPEVTQTPSHQVTQMGQEVILRCVPISNHLYFYWYRQILGQKVEFLVSFYNNEISEKSEIFDDQFSVERPDGSNFTLKIRSTKLEDSAMYFCALSEGSSYNEQFFGPGTRLTVL.

This clonotype has only a few counts. The chain employs TRBV5-1 and TRBJ2-3; D perhaps matches TRBD2 (6 bases). Per the germline V gene, CDR1 is SGHRS and CDR2 is YFSETQ. The CDR3 covers 15 residues. The germline V and J ends were trimmed by 3 bases and 3 bases, with 14 bases remaining between them. CDR3 bases: TGCGCCAGCAGCTACTTTGGCGGGACGACAGATACGCAGTATTTT. Protein sequence: CASSYFGGTTDTQYF.

V and J are TRBV7-7 and TRBJ2-5; possibly TRBD2 for D (6 bases). The CDR3 consists of 13 residues. The germline gives CDR1 SSHAT, CDR2 FNYEAQ (reference sequence). V was clipped by 5 bases and J by 6 bases, with 13 bases between them. The CDR3 loop reads CASSPTRLKTQYF. The CDR3 region has the DNA TGTGCCAGCAGCCCGACTAGACTGAAGACCCAGTACTTC. The whole variable domain, filled in from reference TRBV7-7 and TRBJ2-5, reads GAGVSQSPRYKVTKRGQDVTLRCDPISSHATLYWYQQALGQGPEFLTYFNYEAQPDKSGLPSDRFSAERPEGSISTLTIQRTEQRDSAMYRCASSPTRLKTQYFGPGTRLLVL.

The chain combines TRBV7-9 with TRBJ2-7; D tentatively fits TRBD1 or TRBD2 (5 bases each). The germline gives CDR1 SEHNR, CDR2 FQNEAQ (reference sequence). Trimming took 5 bases from V and 0 from J, leaving 17 bases between them. This CDR3 is 16 amino acids long. CDR3 DNA: TGTGCCAGCAGCGAAACCGGGACCTTAAGCTCCTACGAGCAGTACTTC. This sequence encodes CASSETGTLSSYEQYF.

In this sample, this clonotype turned up a few times. The rearrangement links TRBV7-3 to TRBJ2-1, with TRBD2 matching 9 bases. Trimming took 0 bases from V and 0 from J; bases not matched to a gene: 3. Germline V gives CDR1 SGHTA, CDR2 FQGTGA. This CDR3 spans 17 amino acids. The CDR3 protein is CASSLTSGGYSYNEQFF. CDR3 nucleotides: TGTGCCAGCAGCTTAACTAGCGGGGGATACTCCTACAATGAGCAGTTCTTC.

This chain links TRBV20-1 with TRBJ2-5, with 7 nucleotides matching TRBD1. The CDR3 runs to 14 residues. Germline values: CDR1 DFQATT, CDR2 SNEGSKA (reference sequence). Losses at the gene ends were 0 bases for V and 5 bases for J; bases not matched to a gene: 6. In DNA form, the CDR3 reads TGCAGTGCTAGAGATGTCAGGGGGATTGAGACCCAGTACTTC. It translates to CSARDVRGIETQYF.

The chain has TRBV7-6 and TRBJ2-7; D remains ambiguous. In germline, CDR1 is SGHVS, CDR2 FNYEAQ. CDR3 length equals 13 residues. V was clipped by 0 bases and J by 6 bases, with 9 bases between them. CDR3 bases: TGTGCCAGCAGCTTAGCGTTCGTAGGCGAGCAGTACTTC. This gives the protein CASSLAFVGEQYF.

V and J are TRBV7-8 and TRBJ2-4; 7 bases are shared with TRBD1. J was trimmed by 2 bases and V by 5 bases; bases with no gene match: 9. The germline V gene encodes CDR1 SGHVS and CDR2 FQNEAQ. The CDR3 is 16 residues long. The CDR3 DNA follows: TGTGCCAGCAGCCTCACCAGGGGGACGACCAAAAACATTCAGTACTTC. Translation gives CASSLTRGTTKNIQYF.

The chain employs TRBV5-6 and TRBJ1-2, with 9 bases identical to TRBD1. V was pared by 4 bases and J by 8 bases, with 9 bases of the junction left unmatched. The germline V gene has CDR1 SGHDT and CDR2 YYEEEE. The CDR3 is 14 amino acids. CDR3 in amino acids: CASSDGQGKRGYTF. CDR3 coding DNA: TGTGCCAGCAGCGACGGACAGGGGAAGAGAGGCTACACCTTC. The full variable domain, completed using reference TRBV5-6 and TRBJ1-2, is DAGVTQSPTHLIKTRGQQVTLRCSPKSGHDTVSWYQQALGQGPQFIFQYYEEEERQRGNFPDRFSGHQFPNYSSELNVNALLLGDSALYLCASSDGQGKRGYTFGSGTRLTVV.